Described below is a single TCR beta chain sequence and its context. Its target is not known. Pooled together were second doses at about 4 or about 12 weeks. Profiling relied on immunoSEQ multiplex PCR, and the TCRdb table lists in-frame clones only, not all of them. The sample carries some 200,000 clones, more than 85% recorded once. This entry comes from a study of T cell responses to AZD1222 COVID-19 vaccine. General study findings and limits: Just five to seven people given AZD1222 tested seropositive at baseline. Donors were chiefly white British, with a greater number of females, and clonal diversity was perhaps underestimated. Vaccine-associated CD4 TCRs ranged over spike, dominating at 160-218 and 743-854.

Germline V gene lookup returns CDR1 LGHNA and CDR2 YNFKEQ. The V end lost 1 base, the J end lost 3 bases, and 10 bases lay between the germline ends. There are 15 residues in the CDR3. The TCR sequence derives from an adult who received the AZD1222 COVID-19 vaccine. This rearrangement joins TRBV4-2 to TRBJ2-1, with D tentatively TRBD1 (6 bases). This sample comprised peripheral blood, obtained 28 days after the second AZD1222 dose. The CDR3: CASSQVLRGYNEQFF. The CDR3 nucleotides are TGTGCCAGCAGCCAAGTACTCAGGGGCTACAATGAGCAGTTCTTC.